The next 8 T cell receptor beta chains were all read from a single sample in a study of blood T cell repertoires in COVID-19. Data came from immunoSEQ multiplex PCR; TCRdb stores just in-frame clones and leaves some out. The table shows some 300,000 clones, with 85% to 90% occurring only once. The source material was peripheral blood. The receptors were gathered from a man between 65 and 79 years old with acute or convalescent COVID-19.

The V and J genes are TRBV21-1 and TRBJ1-2; TRBD1 was called by the table and not checked on the DNA. TRBV21-1 is a recognized pseudogene. CDR3 length equals 16 residues. This CDR3 is CASSAGRDIRRYGYTF. CDR3 DNA: TGTGCCAGCAGCGCCGGCCGGGACATCCGCCGGTATGGCTACACCTTC.

CDR3 DNA sequence: TGTGCCAGCAGTTACTCGTTCGGGGGAACCTACGAGCAGTACTTC. The encoded protein is CASSYSFGGTYEQYF. The chain uses TRBV6-5 and TRBJ2-7; a possible D gene is TRBD2 (6 bases). V was clipped by 0 bases and J by 2 bases, with 11 bases between them. The CDR3 runs to 15 residues. From germline, CDR1 is MNHEY and CDR2 SVGAGI.

The chain employs TRBV11-2 and TRBJ2-3, with TRBD2 identical over 12 bases. This CDR3 region has 15 residues. With V trimmed by 4 bases and J by 6 bases, 5 bases remained unmatched. Per germline, CDR1 SGHAT and CDR2 FQNNGV. The CDR3 is CASSSSGGAGDTQYF. The CDR3 DNA is TGTGCCAGCAGCTCTAGCGGGGGGGCGGGTGATACGCAGTATTTT.

This clone was recorded only once. This sequence joins TRBV5-5 and TRBJ1-3; D gene ambiguous. V lost 5 bases, J lost 4 bases, and 13 bases lay in between. Germline CDR1 reads SGHKS; CDR2 reads YYEKEE (reference sequence). The CDR3 runs to 14 residues. The CDR3: CASRVEVAGNTIYF. The CDR3 coding sequence is TGTGCCAGCAGGGTGGAGGTTGCAGGAAACACCATATATTTT.

This rearrangement joins TRBV6-5 to TRBJ2-2; D remains unclear. Trimming took 5 bases from V and 4 from J, leaving 8 bases between them. The CDR3 length is 13 residues. Per the germline V gene, CDR1 is MNHEY and CDR2 is SVGAGI. Here the CDR3 DNA reads TGTGCCAGCAGTACCCCCGGCACCGGGGAGCTGTTTTTT. Its translation: CASSTPGTGELFF.

This clone occurred once. V usage is TRBV18 and J usage is TRBJ2-1, with a tentative D call TRBD1 (5 bases). Germline assignment: CDR1 KGHSH and CDR2 LQKENI. The V end lost 4 bases, the J end lost 0 bases, and 7 bases lay between the germline ends. CDR3 length: 14 residues. CDR3 coding DNA: TGTGCCAGCTCACGACAGAACTCCTACAATGAGCAGTTCTTC. Its protein product is CASSRQNSYNEQFF.

The chain couples TRBV7-9 to TRBJ2-7; TRBD1 matches 10 bases. The CDR3 sequence is 14 residues long. Germline trimming cut 8 bases from V and 3 bases from J; bases unmatched to any gene: 7. The germline CDR1 and CDR2 sequences are SEHNR and FQNEAQ (reference sequence). CDR3 sequence (DNA): TGTGCCAGCGGGCTGACAGGGGGCAGCTACGAGCAGTACTTC. Encoded protein: CASGLTGGSYEQYF.

This rearrangement joins TRBV4-3 to TRBJ2-7; 7 nucleotides align to TRBD1. CDR1 is LGHNA and CDR2 is YSLEER in the germline V gene. There are 16 residues in the CDR3. With 0 bases clipped from V and 2 bases from J, the junction kept 7 bases outside the gene matches. CDR3 nucleotide sequence: TGCGCCAGCAGCCAAGAATTGTTGCAGGGGGCCTACGAGCAGTACTTC. It translates to CASSQELLQGAYEQYF.